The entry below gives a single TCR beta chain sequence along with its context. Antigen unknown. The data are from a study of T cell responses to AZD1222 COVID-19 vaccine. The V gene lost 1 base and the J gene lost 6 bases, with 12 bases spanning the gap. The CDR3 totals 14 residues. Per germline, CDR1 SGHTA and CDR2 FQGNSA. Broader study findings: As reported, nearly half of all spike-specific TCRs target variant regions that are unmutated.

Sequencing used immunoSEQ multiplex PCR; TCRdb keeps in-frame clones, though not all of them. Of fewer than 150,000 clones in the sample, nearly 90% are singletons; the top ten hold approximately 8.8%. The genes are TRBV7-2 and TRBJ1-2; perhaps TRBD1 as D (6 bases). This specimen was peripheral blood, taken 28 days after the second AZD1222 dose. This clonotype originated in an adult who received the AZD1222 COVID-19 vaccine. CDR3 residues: CASSLESGGHGYTF. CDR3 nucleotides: TGTGCCAGCAGCTTAGAATCCGGGGGCCATGGCTACACCTTC.